Sequencing of this T cell receptor (beta chain) was carried out in a study of CD8 T cells in Susac syndrome. At the level of the study: Patients with Susac syndrome were therapy-naive, on corticosteroids, or on intravenous immunoglobulin alone at the time that blood was drawn.

The authors reverse transcribed 0.5 to 1 ug RNA with random hexamers. TCRdb fed the immunoSEQ multiplex PCR reads into MiXCR, producing one record per CDR3 protein. The data hold roughly 80,000 distinct CDR3 sequences, with roughly 94% observed a single time. This clonotype was found once. Germline CDR1 and CDR2: SNHLY and FYNNEI. The V end was cut by 11 bases, the J end by 6 bases, with 17 bases between. This CDR3 spans 13 amino acids. Specimen: CD8+ T cells from PBMCs. This sequence was found in a human donor with Susac syndrome. This chain connects TRBV2 to TRBJ1-5; maybe TRBD1 (6 bases). CDR3 DNA sequence: TGTGCCGGGGGGGGGCAGGGAAGTCAGCCCCAGCATTTT. Its translation is CAGGGQGSQPQHF.